The present T cell receptor (beta chain) was sequenced within a study of T cell responses to AZD1222 COVID-19 vaccine. The table came from immunoSEQ multiplex PCR; TCRdb's copy has only in-frame clones and leaves some out. Among around 84,000 clones listed, around 88% were seen once. Specimen: peripheral blood, collected on day 0 of AZD1222 vaccination. This receptor was taken from an adult in good health.

The CDR3 is CASSQDRGTGQETQYF. The CDR3 nucleotides read TGCGCCAGCAGCCAAGATCGGGGGACAGGCCAAGAGACCCAGTACTTC. The V call is TRBV4-1, the J call TRBJ2-5; 8 positions match TRBD1. Per the germline V gene, CDR1 is MGHRA and CDR2 is YSYEKL. J was trimmed by 1 base and V by 0 bases; bases with no gene match: 4. The CDR3 is 16 residues long.